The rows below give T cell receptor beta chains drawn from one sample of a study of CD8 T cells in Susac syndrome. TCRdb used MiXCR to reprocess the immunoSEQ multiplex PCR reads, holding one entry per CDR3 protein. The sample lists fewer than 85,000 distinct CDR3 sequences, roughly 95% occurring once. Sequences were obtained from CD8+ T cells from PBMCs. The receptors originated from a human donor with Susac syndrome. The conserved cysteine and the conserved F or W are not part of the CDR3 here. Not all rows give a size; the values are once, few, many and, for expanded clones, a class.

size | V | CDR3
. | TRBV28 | ASSGERRSEQY
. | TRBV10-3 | AISESTRDGTDTQY
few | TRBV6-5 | ASRIGTTNTGELF
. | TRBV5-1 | ASSFRGGLREETQY
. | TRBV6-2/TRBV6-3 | ASNGGDRSTDTQY
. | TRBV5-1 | ASSFRQGPLEAF
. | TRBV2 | ASSAYPLDEQY
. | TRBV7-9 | ASRPAEREGPWTGELF
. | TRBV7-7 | ASSPDGGAYEQY
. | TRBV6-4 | ASSSSGGSTDTQY
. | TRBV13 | ASTGTEKINEQF
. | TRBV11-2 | ASTTGLAGGRSDTQY
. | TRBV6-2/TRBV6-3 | ASSSGDTGELF
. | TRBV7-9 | ASSLVHTAQETQY
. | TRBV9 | ASSGLTGIEQF
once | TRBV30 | AWRGDEPPYEQY
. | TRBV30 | AWRARAYEQY
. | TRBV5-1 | ASSLITESYEQY
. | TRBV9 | ASSGLAGGPLETQY
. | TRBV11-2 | ASSYRGYNEQF
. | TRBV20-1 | SARGVGIGNTIY
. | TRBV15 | ATSTVRTGRGDTQY
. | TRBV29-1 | SVGRDTPNYGYT
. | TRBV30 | AWSVPYRRNTEAF
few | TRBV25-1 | ASSLGGDQPQH
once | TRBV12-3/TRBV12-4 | ASSYSGTGTNYGYT
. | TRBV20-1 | SASPGSGPGYEQY
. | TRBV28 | ASSSPRTGSYNEQF
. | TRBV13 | ASSTGGGGHEQY
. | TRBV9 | ASSQGSRGYT
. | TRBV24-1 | ATSDNRDSSEAF
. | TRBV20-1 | SANSGGEQY
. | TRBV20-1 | SASSGRTSYEQY
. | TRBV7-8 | ASSPRAGRSYNEQF
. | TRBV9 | ASSAPLKNTIY
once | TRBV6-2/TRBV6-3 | ASSYSGRGNQPQH
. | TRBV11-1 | ASSRSGLANTGELF
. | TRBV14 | ASSQVRGDTQY
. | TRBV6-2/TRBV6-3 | ASRYSGAQETQY
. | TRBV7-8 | ASTWDRRLETQY
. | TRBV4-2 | ASSLPGQSNQPQH
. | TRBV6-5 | ASNGLAGLTGELF
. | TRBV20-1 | SARDIRSSYEQY
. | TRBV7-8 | ASSHSSYEQY
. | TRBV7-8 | ASSSSQGILNTEAF
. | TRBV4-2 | ASRSYNEQF
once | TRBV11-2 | ASSLRPGAEVTDTQY
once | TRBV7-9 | ASSLGAQEAF
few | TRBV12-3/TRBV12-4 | ASSLVRNEQF
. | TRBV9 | ASSVGDSNYGYT
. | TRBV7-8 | ASSLGQGGSDTQY
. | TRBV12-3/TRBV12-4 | ASSFWLYEQY
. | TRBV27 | ASRRTAPNYGYT
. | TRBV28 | ASSFGAGLTEAF
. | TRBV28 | ASSFRQGGADTQY